One sample yielded the 6 T cell receptor beta chains listed below, sequenced in a study of CD8+ T cells in alopecia areata. Sequencing templates came from extracted RNA that was reverse transcribed into cDNA. The method was immunoSEQ multiplex PCR; TCRdb's version includes in-frame clones alone and lacks a portion of them. The sample includes 180,000 or so clones, about 51% of them seen just once. Treatment meaning: oral pan-JAK inhibitor, 5-10 mg twice daily. Sequencing was performed on CD8+ T cells sorted from blood, taken at week 52, from a patient treated with tofacitinib. These receptor sequences come from a human donor with alopecia areata.

This clone was seen more than once but under ten times. The V call is TRBV10-3, the J call TRBJ1-2; maybe TRBD1 (5 bases). Germline loops: CDR1 ENHRY, CDR2 SYGVKD. The V end was cut by 6 bases, the J end by 5 bases, with 19 bases between. CDR3 length: 15 amino acids. The CDR3 DNA sequence: TGTGCCATCAGCGGGGGGGAAGAAAGAGGTTATGGCTACACCTTC. This codes for CAISGGEERGYGYTF.

This clone was seen once. V usage is TRBV6-6 and J usage is TRBJ2-7; D is undetermined. The V end lost 7 bases, the J end lost 4 bases, and 17 bases lay between the germline ends. Germline values: CDR1 MNHNY, CDR2 SVGAGI (reference sequence). This CDR3 contains 14 residues. The CDR3 DNA reads as TGTGCCAGCACTGCCGCCTCTACGACGTACGAGCAGTACTTC. It is translated as CASTAASTTYEQYF.

CDR3 DNA: TGTGCCAGCAGCGTAGTAGTGGGGGTCTACAATGAGCAGTTCTTC. It yields the protein CASSVVVGVYNEQFF. This chain joins TRBV9 and TRBJ2-1; tentatively, D is TRBD1 or TRBD2 (5 bases each). The V gene lost 0 bases and the J gene lost 3 bases, with 10 bases spanning the gap. The CDR3 loop spans 15 amino acids. Germline lookup yields CDR1 SGDLS and CDR2 YYNGEE.

The V gene is TRBV11-2, the J gene TRBJ1-5; no clear D. This CDR3 contains 13 residues. Germline CDR1 reads SGHAT; CDR2 reads FQNNGV. The ends were cut back, 0 bases at V and 2 bases at J, with 2 bases in the middle. The CDR3: CASSLDGNQPQHF. CDR3 DNA: TGTGCCAGCAGCTTAGATGGCAATCAGCCCCAGCATTTT.

The J gene is TRBJ1-1, the V gene TRBV7-9, with a weak D call TRBD1 (6 bases). There are 14 residues in the CDR3. In germline, CDR1 is SEHNR, CDR2 FQNEAQ (reference sequence). V was cut by 8 bases and J by 1 base, with 14 bases left in between. The CDR3 coding sequence is TGTGCCAGCGTCCTACAGGGCGGGAACACTGAAGCTTTCTTT. It specifies CASVLQGGNTEAFF.

The CDR3 sequence: CASSYTTGEGYNEQFF. The CDR3 bases are TGTGCCAGCAGCTATACGACAGGGGAGGGATACAATGAGCAGTTCTTC. The V gene is TRBV5-6, the J gene TRBJ2-1; a weak D match, TRBD1 (8 bases). CDR1 and CDR2 (germline): SGHDT, YYEEEE. This CDR3 is 16 amino acids long. V lost 3 bases and J 4 bases, leaving 17 bases between the germline ends.